The TCR beta chain under discussion was sequenced for a study of blood T cells in healthy people across ages. This clonotype showed up just a few times. Its antigen is currently unknown. The length of the CDR3 is 14 residues. Trimming removed 5 bases from V and 1 base from J, with 11 bases in between. From germline, CDR1 is MGHDK and CDR2 SYGVNS. General study points: Observed TCR beta diversity showed a strong correlation with the percentage of naive T cells as measured by flow cytometry.

Sample-barcoded 5' priming and a J-beta primer mix drove a second PCR of roughly 7 to 11 cycles. One entry per CDR3 protein results from TCRdb running MiXCR on the 5' RACE reads. The sample records over a million distinct CDR3 sequences, approximately 63% being singletons. Researchers collected approximately 9.9 milliliters of peripheral blood from every single donor. The sample taken for sequencing was blood. This TCR was recovered from a man aged 18 to 35 in good health. V is TRBV25-1 and J is TRBJ2-5; TRBD2 is a possible D gene (5 bases). The CDR3 sequence: CASSRSSFQETQYF. In DNA, the CDR3 is TGTGCCAGCAGTAGATCTAGCTTCCAAGAGACCCAGTACTTC.